These 15 T cell receptor beta chains were all obtained from the same sample, sequenced in a study of T cells in Graves' hyperthyroidism and ophthalmopathy. RNA transcripts were the template for amplifying TCR beta CDR3 regions. With the HTBI primer set, the TCR CDR3 went through a first round of RT-PCR. TCRdb recomputed calls from the multiplex PCR reads with MiXCR, one row per CDR3 protein. Altogether about 460,000 distinct CDR3 sequences are present, around a fifth being singletons, with the ten largest covering about 49%. Sequenced input: blood. These receptors came from a woman in her 70s with Graves' ophthalmopathy.

This clonotype was counted between two and nine times. The chain couples TRBV2 to TRBJ1-2; 7 bases are shared with TRBD1. V gave up 1 base and J gave up 5 bases; unmatched junction bases: 7. Germline-derived CDR1 and CDR2 are SNHLY and FYNNEI. This CDR3 contains 15 residues. CDR3 sequence: CASSEGGGDRYGYTF. As DNA, the CDR3 is TGTGCCAGCAGTGAAGGGGGGGGGGACAGATATGGCTACACCTTC.

This clonotype was detected many times. This sequence joins TRBV6-1 and TRBJ1-6; D is possibly TRBD1 (5 bases). The CDR3 extends over 17 amino acids. Per the germline V gene, CDR1 is MNHNS and CDR2 is SASEGT. The V end lost 6 bases, the J end lost 5 bases, and 20 bases lay between the germline ends. CDR3 sequence reads: CASSHSRWGYNNSPLHF. Here the CDR3 DNA reads TGTGCCAGCAGCCACTCGCGGTGGGGCTACAATAATTCACCCCTCCACTTT.

This clonotype has at least ten counts. The chain combines TRBV6-1 with TRBJ1-2; D may be TRBD1 (5 bases). The ends were cut back, 9 bases at V and 2 bases at J, with 16 bases in the middle. Looked up from germline, CDR1 is MNHNS and CDR2 is SASEGT. CDR3 length: 14 amino acids. In nucleotides, the CDR3 is TGTGCCAGTCAAGCCCCGGGGCACAACTATGGCTACACCTTC. Translation: CASQAPGHNYGYTF.

V and J are TRBV6-1 and TRBJ2-6; the D gene could be TRBD1 or TRBD2 (5 bases each). The V gene's germline CDR1 is MNHNS and CDR2 SASEGT. Trimming left V 10 bases short and J 3 bases short, with 10 bases between. The CDR3 loop spans 13 amino acids. The CDR3 reads CATAGSGANVLTF. As DNA, the CDR3 is TGTGCCACCGCAGGGAGTGGGGCCAACGTCCTGACTTTC.

At least ten counts were recorded for this clonotype. The chain is built from TRBV30 and TRBJ1-1; a weak D match, TRBD1 (6 bases). This CDR3 spans 13 amino acids. The germline CDR1 and CDR2 sequences are GTSNPN and SVGIG (reference sequence). V was pared by 0 bases and J by 7 bases, with 12 bases between. The CDR3 coding sequence is TGTGCCTGGAGTGTAGCCAGGGGTGGTGAAGCTTTCTTT. It codes for CAWSVARGGEAFF.

This clonotype was picked up a small number of times. The junction and the germline gene differ at one end; a read error may be behind it. This chain joins TRBV7-7 and TRBJ2-2, with 8 bases identical to TRBD1. CDR3 length: 16 amino acids. The V gene's germline CDR1 is SSHAT and CDR2 FNYEAQ (reference sequence). CDR3: CASSLADRVGTGELFF. For the CDR3, the DNA is TGTGCTAGCAGCTTAGCGGACAGGGTGGGCACCGGGGAGCTGTTTTTT.

The gene calls are TRBV28 and TRBJ1-6; a weak D match, TRBD1 (6 bases). V was shortened by 6 bases and J by 7 bases, with 13 bases between the two germline ends. The CDR3 consists of 14 residues. Germline V lookup: CDR1 MDHEN, CDR2 SYDVKM. The CDR3 DNA follows: TGTGCCAGCAGAATGACAGGACTAAATTCACCCCTCCACTTT. It encodes CASRMTGLNSPLHF.

Only a few counts were recorded for this clonotype. The genes are TRBV7-3 and TRBJ1-1; D is possibly TRBD1 (6 bases). CDR1 SGHTA and CDR2 FQGTGA come from the germline V gene. Between the trimmed V and J ends, which lost 5 bases and 4 bases, there was a span of 11 bases. The CDR3 is 13 amino acids. The CDR3 DNA sequence: TGTGCCAGCAGCGCTCAGGGGACCACTGAAGCTTTCTTT. This translates into CASSAQGTTEAFF.

This clonotype was detected only a few times. The chain links TRBV6-1 to TRBJ1-2, with 9 bases lining up with TRBD1. Trimming removed 6 bases from V and 1 base from J; junction bases left unmatched: 9. The CDR3 loop spans 16 amino acids. Germline V gene lookup returns CDR1 MNHNS and CDR2 SASEGT. CDR3 in DNA: TGTGCCAGCAGAAGGACAGGGGCTGGGGTTAACTATGGCTACACCTTC. It translates to CASRRTGAGVNYGYTF.

The chain joins TRBV18 to TRBJ2-7, with 9 bases lining up with TRBD2. Per the germline V gene, CDR1 is KGHSH and CDR2 is LQKENI. V lost 0 bases to trimming and J lost 5 bases; unmatched junction nucleotides: 8. The CDR3 sequence is 16 residues long. For the CDR3, the DNA is TGTGCCAGCTCACCACCGTGGGCGGGAGGGCCCGACGAGCAGTACTTC. This encodes CASSPPWAGGPDEQYF.

The genes are TRBV20-1 and TRBJ2-1; no clear D gene. V lost 4 bases and J lost 0, with 10 bases in between. The CDR3 contains 14 residues. CDR1 is DFQATT, CDR2 SNEGSKA, per germline (reference sequence). The CDR3 DNA follows: TGCAGTGCTATAGTCAGGAGCTCCTACAATGAGCAGTTCTTC. This codes for CSAIVRSSYNEQFF.

In this sample, this clonotype turned up a few times. This chain links TRBV7-2 with TRBJ1-1; D gene ambiguous. V lost 5 bases and J 0 bases, leaving 10 bases between the germline ends. The length of the CDR3 is 14 residues. Germline CDR1 and CDR2: SGHTA and FQGNSA. CDR3 region: CASSRYTLNTEAFF. The CDR3 bases are TGTGCCAGCAGCCGTTACACCTTGAACACTGAAGCTTTCTTT. Combining the CDR3 with reference TRBV7-2 and TRBJ1-1 gives the whole variable domain GAGVSQSPSNKVTEKGKDVELRCDPISGHTALYWYRQSLGQGLEFLIYFQGNSAPDKSGLPSDRFSAERTGGSVSTLTIQRTQQEDSAVYLCASSRYTLNTEAFFGQGTRLTVV.

This clonotype was seen many times. V usage is TRBV7-8 and J usage is TRBJ2-4; no definite D call. Germline V lookup: CDR1 SGHVS, CDR2 FQNEAQ. This CDR3 comprises 13 residues. V shed 3 bases and J shed 4 bases, with 7 bases lying between them. CDR3 in DNA: TGTGCCAGCAGCTTTGGGCAGAAAAACATTCAGTACTTC. Protein: CASSFGQKNIQYF.

This clonotype was counted only a few times. The chain joins TRBV5-1 to TRBJ2-7; D not resolved. The CDR3 length is 13 residues. In germline, CDR1 is SGHRS, CDR2 YFSETQ. With 0 bases removed from V and 6 bases from J, the gap between germline ends came to 10 bases. The CDR3 loop is CASSLDGVGEQYF. CDR3 DNA: TGCGCCAGCAGCTTGGATGGGGTGGGCGAGCAGTACTTC.

At least ten counts were recorded for this clonotype. The rearrangement links TRBV2 to TRBJ2-2; D remains ambiguous. Germline assignment: CDR1 SNHLY and CDR2 FYNNEI. The CDR3 runs to 13 residues. Deletions cut 4 bases from V and 5 bases from J, with 8 bases between. CDR3 in DNA: TGTGCCAGCAGTGTGCAGAGGACCGGGGAGCTGTTTTTT. Encoded protein: CASSVQRTGELFF.